The next 10 T cell receptor beta chains were all read from a single sample in a study of shared T cell receptors in the human thymus. Libraries were prepared by immunoSEQ multiplex PCR; TCRdb keeps only in-frame clonotypes and omits some of them. The table has hundreds of thousands of clones, 70% to 90% seen once. Another study also made use of these data, one on human thymus T cells.

Source material: thymocytes. These TCRs come from a boy under two years old with a congenital heart defect.

The J gene is TRBJ1-5, the V gene TRBV27, with 9 bases aligning to TRBD1. This CDR3 is built from 15 residues. V lost 7 bases, J lost 6 bases, and 10 bases stayed unmatched. Germline CDR1 and CDR2: MNHEY and SMNVEV (reference sequence). The CDR3 bases are TGTGCCAGCAAACCCAACAGGGGGCCCGTTCAGCCCCAGCATTTT. Its protein product is CASKPNRGPVQPQHF.

The J gene is TRBJ1-2, the V gene TRBV18; TRBD1 agrees at 10 bases. Germline lookup yields CDR1 KGHSH and CDR2 LQKENI. The J segment lost 2 bases and the V segment lost 4 bases, leaving 4 bases of the junction unmatched. CDR3 size: 15 residues. The chain's CDR3 is CASSRRDRGNYGYTF. The DNA of the CDR3 is TGTGCCAGCTCACGCAGGGACAGGGGAAACTATGGCTACACCTTC.

In DNA form, the CDR3 reads TGCGCCAGCAGCCAAGATCCCGCGGGGCGCAATGAGCAGTTCTTC. The encoded protein is CASSQDPAGRNEQFF. The chain recombines TRBV4-3 with TRBJ2-1, with a possible D match to TRBD2 (6 bases). The CDR3 has 15 amino acids. CDR1 and CDR2 (germline): LGHNA, YSLEER. Deletions cut 0 bases from V and 6 bases from J, with 12 bases between.

This chain connects TRBV15 to TRBJ2-1; 7 bases agree with TRBD2. Trimming cost V 3 bases and J 3 bases; bases outside gene matches: 14. Germline CDR1 reads LNHNV; CDR2 reads YYDKDF (reference sequence). CDR3 length: 18 residues. Here the CDR3 reads CATSSPPLADHFYNEQFF. The CDR3 DNA reads as TGTGCCACCAGCAGCCCCCCCCTAGCGGACCATTTCTACAATGAGCAGTTCTTC.

The chain has TRBV5-1 and TRBJ2-7; 9 nucleotides align to TRBD2. The CDR3 is made up of 15 amino acids. The junction had 7 bases not matched to a gene; V was cut back by 0 bases and J by 6 bases. Per the germline V gene, CDR1 is SGHRS and CDR2 is YFSETQ. The CDR3 DNA is TGCGCCAGCAGCTTGGAGCGCGGGAGGGCTCCCGAGCAGTACTTC. This codes for CASSLERGRAPEQYF.

The V and J genes are TRBV27 and TRBJ2-7; 8 nucleotides agree with TRBD2. J gave up 1 base and V 2 bases, and 10 bases lay outside the gene matches. Germline CDR1 and CDR2: MNHEY and SMNVEV (reference sequence). The length of the CDR3 is 17 residues. CDR3 bases: TGTGCCAGCAGTTTACTCCGAAGGGGACTAGGGTCCTACGAGCAGTACTTC. It yields the protein CASSLLRRGLGSYEQYF.

The V call is TRBV19, the J call TRBJ2-1; 11 bases match TRBD2. CDR3 length: 16 amino acids. CDR1 and CDR2 from the germline V gene are LNHDA and SQIVND (reference sequence). Trimming at V came to 7 bases and at J to 5 bases, leaving 10 bases not matched to a gene. CDR3 in amino acids: CASTGTSGVTHNEQFF. The CDR3 coding sequence is TGTGCCAGTACGGGGACTAGCGGAGTAACCCACAATGAGCAGTTCTTC.

V gene TRBV5-1 combines with J gene TRBJ2-2; 8 bases line up with TRBD2. This CDR3 has 17 residues. The V gene end was trimmed by 6 bases and the J gene end by 2 bases; junction bases not matched to a gene: 12. Germline V gene sequence: CDR1 SGHRS, CDR2 YFSETQ. CDR3 bases: TGCGCCAGCAAAGGGGATAGCGGGACGGATAACACCGGGGAGCTGTTTTTT. Protein sequence: CASKGDSGTDNTGELFF.

The rearrangement uses TRBV15 and TRBJ2-3; TRBD2 matches 8 bases. Trimming at V came to 1 base and at J to 4 bases, leaving 1 base not matched to a gene. Germline CDR1 LNHNV, CDR2 YYDKDF (reference sequence). CDR3 length: 14 amino acids. In nucleotides, the CDR3 is TGTGCCACCAGCAGAGCGCGGGAGGCAGATACGCAGTATTTT. Protein: CATSRAREADTQYF. The entire variable domain, with the rest obtained from reference TRBV15 and TRBJ2-3, is as follows: DAMVIQNPRYQVTQFGKPVTLSCSQTLNHNVMYWYQQKSSQAPKLLFHYYDKDFNNEADTPDNFQSRRPNTSFCFLDIRSPGLGDTAMYLCATSRAREADTQYFGPGTRLTVL.

This rearrangement joins TRBV4-3 to TRBJ2-7; 9 bases agree with TRBD1. Germline CDR1 reads LGHNA; CDR2 reads YSLEER. V trimming: 3 bases; J trimming: 5 bases; junction bases outside the gene matches: 5. CDR3 size: 14 residues. CDR3 region: CASSQTGGRDEQYF. CDR3 coding DNA: TGCGCCAGCAGCCAGACAGGGGGTCGGGACGAGCAGTACTTC.